These 25 T cell receptor beta chains came from one sample sequenced in a study of blood T cell repertoires in COVID-19. Using immunoSEQ multiplex PCR, the repertoire was profiled, and TCRdb retains in-frame clones only, with some absent. Among 200,000 to 250,000 clones listed, 86% were seen once. Specimen: peripheral blood. The receptor source for this set is a man between 60 and 75 years old with acute or convalescent COVID-19.

The gene calls are TRBV7-9 and TRBJ2-3, with a possible D match to TRBD2 (6 bases). The germline gives CDR1 SEHNR, CDR2 FQNEAQ (reference sequence). The V end was cut by 6 bases, the J end by 4 bases, with 17 bases between. CDR3 length: 15 amino acids. CDR3 region: CASRGWRGEADTQYF. The CDR3 DNA sequence: TGTGCCAGCAGGGGTTGGAGGGGAGAGGCAGATACGCAGTATTTT.

This chain links TRBV29-1 with TRBJ1-1, with D possibly TRBD1 on 5 matching bases. The germline gives CDR1 SQVTM, CDR2 ANQGSEA. The CDR3 has 12 residues. The V and J ends lost 7 bases and 1 base respectively, with 10 bases between them. The CDR3 DNA reads TGCAGCGGGCGGACATCGAACACTGAAGCTTTCTTT. Its protein is CSGRTSNTEAFF.

CDR3 bases: TGTGCCAGCAGTTTACTAAGGAGGCCCTACGAGCAGTACTTC. This sequence encodes CASSLLRRPYEQYF. The genes are TRBV27 and TRBJ2-7, with TRBD2 as a possible D gene (5 bases). The V end lost 2 bases, the J end lost 2 bases, and 10 bases lay between the germline ends. Germline V CDR1 and CDR2: MNHEY, SMNVEV (reference sequence). The CDR3 consists of 14 residues.

V gene TRBV10-2 combines with J gene TRBJ1-6, with D possibly matching TRBD1 (6 bases). The CDR3 sequence is 16 residues long. Trimming stripped 3 bases from V and 8 bases from J, with 17 bases between. Germline CDR1 and CDR2: WSHSY and SAAADI. CDR3: CASSDPLTGRDSPLHF. As DNA, the CDR3 is TGCGCCAGCAGTGACCCCCTAACAGGGAGGGATTCACCCCTCCACTTT.

CDR3 coding DNA: TGTGCCAGCAGCCTCGACTTCTACGAGCAGTACTTC. Amino acids: CASSLDFYEQYF. The rearrangement links TRBV14 to TRBJ2-7; the D is unclear. In germline, CDR1 is SGHDN, CDR2 FVKESK. The CDR3 contains 12 residues. V shed 4 bases and J shed 3 bases, with 7 bases lying between them. Based on the CDR3 plus reference TRBV14 and TRBJ2-7, the full variable domain is EAGVTQFPSHSVIEKGQTVTLRCDPISGHDNLYWYRRVMGKEIKFLLHFVKESKQDESGMPNNRFLAERTGGTYSTLKVQPAELEDSGVYFCASSLDFYEQYFGPGTRLTVT.

The V gene is TRBV6-1, the J gene TRBJ2-6; TRBD1 agrees at 8 bases. CDR1 and CDR2 (germline): MNHNS, SASEGT. The CDR3 is made up of 17 amino acids. The junction had 4 bases not matched to a gene; V was cut back by 3 bases and J by 0 bases. The CDR3 DNA follows: TGTGCCAGCAGTGACCTTCAGGGGGCCTCTGGGGCCAACGTCCTGACTTTC. It is translated as CASSDLQGASGANVLTF.

The rearrangement uses TRBV14 and TRBJ2-4; weak D call: TRBD1 (6 bases). The CDR3 covers 14 residues. Germline CDR1 SGHDN, CDR2 FVKESK. The V gene lost 6 bases and the J gene lost 3 bases, with 12 bases spanning the gap. CDR3: CASSYTGSKNIQYF. CDR3 in DNA: TGTGCCAGCAGTTACACAGGGAGCAAAAACATTCAGTACTTC.

CDR3 amino acids: CASSLRTSFYEQYF. The CDR3, as DNA: TGTGCCAGCAGTTTAAGGACTAGCTTCTACGAGCAGTACTTC. The rearrangement joins TRBV28 to TRBJ2-7, with 8 bases identical to TRBD2. The CDR3 covers 14 residues. Trimming removed 2 bases from V and 3 bases from J; junction bases left unmatched: 3. CDR1 and CDR2 (germline): MDHEN, SYDVKM.

CDR3 sequence reads: CASSLGAGGDQPQHF. The CDR3 DNA reads as TGCGCCAGCAGCTTGGGGGCAGGGGGTGATCAGCCCCAGCATTTT. The chain links TRBV5-1 to TRBJ1-5; TRBD1 agrees at 7 bases. V gave up 0 bases and J gave up 5 bases; unmatched junction bases: 5. CDR1 and CDR2 (germline): SGHRS, YFSETQ. This CDR3 spans 15 amino acids. The full variable domain, with the rest looked up from reference TRBV5-1 and TRBJ1-5, is KAGVTQTPRYLIKTRGQQVTLSCSPISGHRSVSWYQQTPGQGLQFLFEYFSETQRNKGNFPGRFSGRQFSNSRSEMNVSTLELGDSALYLCASSLGAGGDQPQHFGDGTRLSIL.

The chain has TRBV5-8 and TRBJ2-7, with 8 bases identical to TRBD2. V lost 4 bases, J lost 5 bases, and 8 bases stayed unmatched. Germline values: CDR1 SGHTS, CDR2 YDEGEE. This CDR3 is 14 amino acids long. The CDR3 is CASSLERELNEQYF. The CDR3 DNA reads TGTGCCAGCAGCCTCGAGCGGGAGCTGAACGAGCAGTACTTC.

This clone has a handful of counts. The V and J genes are TRBV14 and TRBJ2-7, with TRBD1 matching over 9 bases. The trim removed 4 bases at V and 3 bases at J, leaving 4 bases unmatched. The V gene's germline CDR1 is SGHDN and CDR2 FVKESK. This CDR3 has 14 residues. This chain's CDR3 is CASSRTGVSYEQYF. The CDR3 DNA follows: TGTGCCAGCAGCCGGACAGGGGTTAGCTACGAGCAGTACTTC.

The rearrangement links TRBV7-3 to TRBJ2-3, with 9 bases that match TRBD2. The CDR3 consists of 17 residues. CDR1 is SGHTA and CDR2 is FQGTGA in the germline V gene. V gave up 2 bases and J gave up 1 base; unmatched junction bases: 7. The CDR3 reads CASSLSGGRVGTDTQYF. The CDR3 coding sequence is TGTGCCAGCAGCTTATCGGGCGGGAGGGTTGGCACAGATACGCAGTATTTT.

The chain joins TRBV5-1 to TRBJ1-2, with a possible D match to TRBD1 (6 bases). V lost 4 bases and J lost 4, with 8 bases in between. The germline V gene has CDR1 SGHRS and CDR2 YFSETQ. This CDR3 has 12 amino acids. DNA of the CDR3: TGCGCCAGCAGCATGGACAGCTATGGCTACACCTTC. Its translation is CASSMDSYGYTF.

The rearrangement links TRBV19 to TRBJ1-2; 10 positions match TRBD1. CDR1 and CDR2 from the germline V gene are LNHDA and SQIVND (reference sequence). The ends lost 8 bases at V and 2 bases at J; junction bases unmatched: 5. This CDR3 has 14 residues. The CDR3 loop is CASSGQGKNYGYTF. The CDR3 nucleotides are TGTGCCAGTTCGGGACAGGGGAAAAACTATGGCTACACCTTC.

This chain uses TRBV27 with TRBJ2-7, with D possibly matching TRBD2 (6 bases). Germline CDR1 is MNHEY and CDR2 is SMNVEV (reference sequence). The CDR3 extends over 16 amino acids. V lost 4 bases and J 0 bases, leaving 16 bases between the germline ends. CDR3 in amino acids: CASSSPLRGSSYEQYF. The CDR3 coding sequence is TGTGCCAGCAGTTCCCCCCTTCGGGGGAGCTCCTACGAGCAGTACTTC.

The chain uses TRBV2 and TRBJ2-2; D perhaps matches TRBD2 (6 bases). Trimming removed 5 bases from V and 4 bases from J, with 11 bases in between. The CDR3 extends over 14 amino acids. CDR1 and CDR2 (germline): SNHLY, FYNNEI. The CDR3 reads CASSRTKGTGELFF. The DNA of the CDR3 is TGTGCCAGCAGTAGGACTAAAGGCACCGGGGAGCTGTTTTTT.

This clone was seen more than once but under ten times. The CDR3 here is CASSAGTGSNQPQHF. CDR3 DNA sequence: TGTGCCAGCTCAGCAGGGACAGGGTCCAATCAGCCCCAGCATTTT. The J gene is TRBJ1-5, the V gene TRBV18, with 9 bases identical to TRBD1. Germline-derived CDR1 and CDR2 are KGHSH and LQKENI. This CDR3 has 15 residues. Trimming at V came to 5 bases and at J to 3 bases, leaving 5 bases not matched to a gene.

The CDR3, as DNA: TGTGCCAGCAGCTGGGGACAGGGGGCATCTGGAACTAATGAAAAACTGTTTTTT. Protein sequence: CASSWGQGASGTNEKLFF. The rearrangement joins TRBV7-6 to TRBJ1-4; 12 nucleotides match TRBD1. Per germline, CDR1 SGHVS and CDR2 FNYEAQ. The CDR3 totals 18 residues. Losses at the gene ends were 4 bases for V and 1 base for J; bases not matched to a gene: 7.

The chain couples TRBV11-3 to TRBJ1-2; 8 bases align to TRBD1. The length of the CDR3 is 16 residues. Germline values: CDR1 SGHNT, CDR2 YENEEA. V was pared by 1 base and J by 6 bases, with 10 bases of the junction left unmatched. CDR3 in amino acids: CASSLGGQVTKDGYTF. The CDR3 DNA reads as TGTGCCAGCAGCTTAGGGGGACAGGTAACAAAGGATGGCTACACCTTC.

The chain joins TRBV4-2 to TRBJ2-5, with D perhaps matching TRBD1 (6 bases). This CDR3 is 14 amino acids long. Germline assignment: CDR1 LGHNA and CDR2 YNFKEQ. Trimming stripped 3 bases from V and 5 bases from J, with 13 bases between. This chain's CDR3 is CASSQGTRGETQYF. The CDR3 coding sequence is TGTGCCAGCAGCCAGGGAACTAGGGGGGAGACCCAGTACTTC.

The chain employs TRBV15 and TRBJ1-2, with D perhaps TRBD1 (5 bases). CDR1 LNHNV and CDR2 YYDKDF come from the germline V gene (reference sequence). Trimming removed 1 base from V and 3 bases from J, with 9 bases in between. The CDR3 covers 14 residues. CDR3 sequence: CATSRVDTDYGYTF. The CDR3 coding sequence is TGTGCCACCAGCAGAGTGGACACCGACTATGGCTACACCTTC.

V and J are TRBV7-9 and TRBJ1-1, with unresolved D. Trimming removed 6 bases at V and 2 bases at J, with 16 bases between. CDR3 length equals 15 residues. Germline lookup yields CDR1 SEHNR and CDR2 FQNEAQ (reference sequence). The CDR3 sequence: CASSPFGRGNTEAFF. In nucleotides, the CDR3 is TGTGCCAGCAGTCCGTTTGGACGGGGTAACACTGAAGCTTTCTTT.

The chain is built from TRBV7-9 and TRBJ1-5; D call uncertain. The CDR3 has 15 residues. Germline CDR1 SEHNR, CDR2 FQNEAQ (reference sequence). The V gene lost 1 base and the J gene lost 0 bases, with 7 bases spanning the gap. CDR3 sequence: CASSLDSNSNQPQHF. CDR3 nucleotides: TGTGCCAGCAGCTTAGACAGCAATAGCAATCAGCCCCAGCATTTT.

This chain joins TRBV6-5 and TRBJ1-4; D gene unclear. This CDR3 contains 14 residues. Trimming stripped 6 bases from V and 0 bases from J, with 8 bases between. Germline V gene lookup returns CDR1 MNHEY and CDR2 SVGAGI. The CDR3 is CASRSPATNEKLFF. CDR3 bases: TGTGCCAGCAGGTCTCCAGCAACTAATGAAAAACTGTTTTTT.

V and J are TRBV7-8 and TRBJ2-3; maybe TRBD2 (5 bases). With 4 bases removed from V and 5 bases from J, the gap between germline ends came to 10 bases. CDR1 and CDR2 from the germline V gene are SGHVS and FQNEAQ. The CDR3 consists of 13 residues. CDR3 sequence (DNA): TGTGCCAGCAGCTATTTAGAGGGAGATACGCAGTATTTT. It yields the protein CASSYLEGDTQYF.